One and the same sample provided the 27 T cell receptor beta chains below, sequenced in a study of T cells in Graves' hyperthyroidism and ophthalmopathy. It was RNA transcripts that yielded the amplified TCR beta CDR3 regions. TCR CDR3 underwent first-round RT-PCR with the HTBI primer set. TCRdb independently ran MiXCR on the multiplex PCR reads; one entry per CDR3 protein. Of hundreds of thousands of distinct CDR3 sequences in the sample, approximately 20% were seen once. Specimen: blood. The origin of the receptors is a man aged 35 to 55 with Graves' ophthalmopathy.

This clonotype was seen a few times. This rearrangement joins TRBV29-1 to TRBJ2-2; 9 bases match TRBD2. The CDR3 consists of 14 residues. The V gene end was trimmed by 4 bases and the J gene end by 7 bases; junction bases not matched to a gene: 7. The germline V gene has CDR1 SQVTM and CDR2 ANQGSEA. In DNA, the CDR3 is TGCAGCGTTGCAGTAGCGGGAGTGAACGGGGAGCTGTTTTTT. It yields the protein CSVAVAGVNGELFF.

There are many counts of this clonotype. The chain combines TRBV12-3 or TRBV12-4 with TRBJ2-3; D is ambiguous. Trimming took off 5 bases at V and 0 bases at J, with 9 bases between the two ends. The CDR3 is 14 amino acids. The CDR3: CASSDTASTDTQYF. The DNA of the CDR3 is TGTGCCAGCAGTGATACAGCTAGCACAGATACGCAGTATTTT.

The rearrangement joins TRBV12-3 or TRBV12-4 to TRBJ2-7; 7 bases agree with TRBD1. The V gene end was trimmed by 2 bases and the J gene end by 5 bases; junction bases not matched to a gene: 9. The CDR3 extends over 15 amino acids. The DNA for the CDR3 is TGTGCCAGCAGTTTATTCCCCAGGGGGTCCCACGAGCAGTACTTC. Residues: CASSLFPRGSHEQYF.

This clonotype was recorded at least ten times. V usage is TRBV7-8 and J usage is TRBJ1-4; D call uncertain. V lost 3 bases and J lost 1, with 9 bases in between. This CDR3 is built from 15 residues. Germline loops: CDR1 SGHVS, CDR2 FQNEAQ. CDR3 sequence: CASSFSGETNEKLFF. The CDR3 nucleotides are TGTGCCAGCAGCTTCTCTGGGGAAACTAATGAAAAACTGTTTTTT.

This chain joins TRBV12-3 or TRBV12-4 and TRBJ1-6, with D possibly TRBD1 on 5 matching bases. The CDR3 covers 15 residues. The V and J ends lost 3 bases and 8 bases respectively, with 14 bases between them. The DNA of the CDR3 is TGTGCCAGCAGTTTCTCTTGGGGCCAGCATTCACCCCTCCACTTT. Its translation: CASSFSWGQHSPLHF.

Comment on this clonotype: It may be a read error: a sequence one base away is much more abundant. The chain has TRBV30 and TRBJ1-2, with D possibly matching TRBD1 (5 bases). This CDR3 spans 13 amino acids. The V end lost 2 bases, the J end lost 4 bases, and 11 bases lay between the germline ends. The V gene's germline CDR1 is GTSNPN and CDR2 SVGIG (reference sequence). In DNA, the CDR3 is TGTGCCTGGAGTAAGGGAGGGGTCTATGGCTACACCTTC. It yields the protein CAWSKGGVYGYTF.

This clonotype occurred a few times. The genes are TRBV5-1 and TRBJ1-1, with 7 bases fitting TRBD1. This CDR3 spans 16 amino acids. Trimming took 4 bases from V and 1 from J; bases not matched to a gene: 10. From germline, CDR1 is SGHRS and CDR2 YFSETQ. The CDR3 region is CASSPLYGQENTEAFF. DNA for the CDR3: TGCGCCAGCAGCCCCTTATATGGACAGGAGAACACTGAAGCTTTCTTT.

This clonotype was observed a few times. J is TRBJ2-5 and V is TRBV20-1; 11 bases map to TRBD2. The CDR3 contains 16 residues. The germline gives CDR1 DFQATT, CDR2 SNEGSKA (reference sequence). V lost 6 bases, J lost 4 bases, and 13 bases stayed unmatched. The CDR3 spells CSATSHSGRAGETQYF. The DNA of the CDR3 is TGCAGTGCAACATCCCATAGCGGGAGGGCCGGAGAGACCCAGTACTTC.

This rearrangement joins TRBV7-3 to TRBJ2-1; 7 bases align to TRBD2. The CDR3 sequence is 21 residues long. Trimming at V came to 4 bases and at J to 0 bases, leaving 21 bases not matched to a gene. Germline CDR1 reads SGHTA; CDR2 reads FQGTGA. CDR3 loop: CASSSPKSGATAPSSYNEQFF. The CDR3, as DNA: TGTGCCAGCAGCTCACCGAAAAGCGGGGCCACTGCACCCAGCTCCTACAATGAGCAGTTCTTC.

With respect to this clonotype: One junction end disagrees with the germline gene, perhaps due to a read error. This chain uses TRBV10-3 with TRBJ2-3; D might be TRBD2 (7 bases). The CDR3 loop spans 15 amino acids. Looked up from germline, CDR1 is ENHRY and CDR2 is SYGVKD. The CDR3 bases are TGTGCCAGCAGTTCGAGGGGGGGTGCGATGGATACGCAGTATTTT. Residues: CASSSRGGAMDTQYF.

In its sample, this clonotype was seen a few times. The chain uses TRBV18 and TRBJ2-7, with 10 bases lining up with TRBD1. With 2 bases clipped from V and 4 bases from J, the junction kept 5 bases outside the gene matches. This CDR3 has 15 residues. The germline V gene has CDR1 KGHSH and CDR2 LQKENI. CDR3: CASSPLMDRGYEQYF. The DNA of the CDR3 is TGTGCCAGCTCACCATTAATGGACAGGGGGTACGAGCAGTACTTC. The variable domain in full, with the rest retrieved from reference TRBV18 and TRBJ2-7, is NAGVMQNPRHLVRRRGQEARLRCSPMKGHSHVYWYRQLPEEGLKFMVYLQKENIIDESGMPKERFSAEFPKEGPSILRIQQVVRGDSAAYFCASSPLMDRGYEQYFGPGTRLTVT.

This clonotype has a handful of counts. V is TRBV28 and J is TRBJ1-1; tentatively, D is TRBD1 (5 bases). The CDR3 runs to 12 residues. Between the trimmed V and J ends, which lost 10 bases and 5 bases, there was a span of 14 bases. Germline CDR1 is MDHEN and CDR2 is SYDVKM. CDR3 amino acids: CANRQGVTEAFF. The CDR3 bases are TGTGCCAACAGGCAAGGGGTGACTGAAGCTTTCTTT.

The V call is TRBV20-1, the J call TRBJ2-1; TRBD2 matches at 8 bases. The junction had 4 bases not matched to a gene; V was cut back by 6 bases and J by 3 bases. This CDR3 comprises 13 residues. Germline lookup yields CDR1 DFQATT and CDR2 SNEGSKA (reference sequence). CDR3 sequence reads: CSATGGIYNEQFF. CDR3 sequence (DNA): TGCAGTGCGACGGGGGGGATCTACAATGAGCAGTTCTTC.

There are many counts of this clonotype. The rearrangement joins TRBV11-2 to TRBJ1-2; no definite D call. The V end lost 0 bases, the J end lost 8 bases, and 16 bases lay between the germline ends. This CDR3 has 15 residues. CDR1 and CDR2 (germline): SGHAT, FQNNGV. The CDR3 protein is CASSLDPGRSLGYTF. The DNA of the CDR3 is TGTGCCAGCAGCTTAGATCCCGGACGGAGCCTAGGCTACACCTTC.

V gene TRBV6-1 combines with J gene TRBJ2-1; the D gene is possibly TRBD1 (6 bases). Deletions cut 6 bases from V and 0 bases from J, with 12 bases between. This CDR3 has 15 residues. Germline V gene lookup returns CDR1 MNHNS and CDR2 SASEGT. CDR3 amino acids: CASSQYRASYNEQFF. In DNA form, the CDR3 reads TGTGCCAGCAGCCAGTACAGGGCCTCCTACAATGAGCAGTTCTTC.

V and J are TRBV20-1 and TRBJ2-5; 9 nucleotides match TRBD2. V lost 1 base and J lost 1; bases outside the gene matches: 7. Per the germline V gene, CDR1 is DFQATT and CDR2 is SNEGSKA (reference sequence). The CDR3 totals 16 residues. The CDR3 nucleotides are TGCAGTGCTAGAGGAGGGTGGCGGGAGGGCCAAGAGACCCAGTACTTC. The encoded protein is CSARGGWREGQETQYF.

This clonotype came up many times. The V call is TRBV27, the J call TRBJ2-7; no clear D. Germline assignment: CDR1 MNHEY and CDR2 SMNVEV (reference sequence). V lost 2 bases and J lost 7, with 12 bases in between. The CDR3 consists of 13 residues. The CDR3 coding sequence is TGTGCCAGCAGTTTAAGCCTCCTTGGTGAGCAGTACTTC. Translated, it gives CASSLSLLGEQYF.

The chain couples TRBV5-1 to TRBJ2-1, with D perhaps matching TRBD1 (6 bases). CDR1 and CDR2 (germline): SGHRS, YFSETQ. CDR3 length: 15 residues. Between the trimmed V and J ends, which lost 0 bases and 3 bases, there was a span of 10 bases. CDR3 DNA: TGCGCCAGCAGCTTGGCGACAGGAATCTACAATGAGCAGTTCTTC. As protein: CASSLATGIYNEQFF.

The CDR3 sequence: CASTGSGQGYSPLHF. Here the CDR3 DNA reads TGCGCCAGCACCGGTTCGGGACAGGGTTATTCACCCCTCCACTTT. The chain links TRBV5-1 to TRBJ1-6; 9 bases fit TRBD1. The CDR3 runs to 15 residues. Per germline, CDR1 SGHRS and CDR2 YFSETQ. J lost 8 bases, V lost 6 bases, and 9 bases had no gene match. The full variable domain, rest sourced from reference TRBV5-1 and TRBJ1-6, is KAGVTQTPRYLIKTRGQQVTLSCSPISGHRSVSWYQQTPGQGLQFLFEYFSETQRNKGNFPGRFSGRQFSNSRSEMNVSTLELGDSALYLCASTGSGQGYSPLHFGNGTRLTVT.

This clonotype occurred many times. The chain is built from TRBV28 and TRBJ1-2; possible D gene TRBD1, 5 bases. CDR1 and CDR2 from the germline V gene are MDHEN and SYDVKM. V was clipped by 2 bases and J by 3 bases, with 10 bases between them. The CDR3 covers 14 residues. This CDR3 is CASSLAAGYYGYTF. The DNA for the CDR3 is TGTGCCAGCAGTTTAGCGGCAGGGTACTATGGCTACACCTTC.

Details on this clonotype: At one end, the junction sequence differs from germline, possibly due to a read error. The chain carries TRBV5-6 and TRBJ2-3; 7 nucleotides align to TRBD1. Germline lookup yields CDR1 SGHDT and CDR2 YYEEEE. The CDR3 extends over 13 amino acids. The CDR3 protein is CASSFQGTDAQYF. CDR3 coding DNA: TGTGCCAGCAGCTTTCAGGGGACAGATGCGCAGTATTTT.

This clonotype was detected a few times. CDR3 bases: TGTGCCATCAGTGGTGGACAGGGGGCTTGGGCTGAAGCTTTCTTT. Its translation is CAISGGQGAWAEAFF. V and J are TRBV10-3 and TRBJ1-1; 11 nucleotides line up with TRBD1. The CDR3 has 15 amino acids. CDR1 is ENHRY and CDR2 is SYGVKD in the germline V gene. V lost 4 bases to trimming and J lost 6 bases; unmatched junction nucleotides: 7.

CDR3 protein: CASSLWGYDQPNEQFF. The DNA for the CDR3 is TGTGCCAGCAGCTTGTGGGGGTATGACCAACCCAATGAGCAGTTCTTC. V and J are TRBV7-9 and TRBJ2-1; D possibly matches TRBD1 or TRBD2 (5 bases each). This CDR3 has 16 residues. The ends were cut back, 3 bases at V and 6 bases at J, with 18 bases in the middle. Germline CDR1 SEHNR, CDR2 FQNEAQ (reference sequence).

This clonotype showed up many times. V and J are TRBV2 and TRBJ2-7; D is unresolved. V lost 0 bases, J lost 3 bases, and 9 bases lay in between. CDR1 and CDR2 from the germline V gene are SNHLY and FYNNEI. CDR3 size: 14 residues. In nucleotides, the CDR3 is TGTGCCAGCAGTGAAGCGCTTAGGGACTACGAGCAGTACTTC. Amino acid sequence: CASSEALRDYEQYF.

This clonotype was recorded a few times. The rearrangement joins TRBV15 to TRBJ2-5; 10 nucleotides match TRBD2. CDR1 is LNHNV, CDR2 YYDKDF, per germline (reference sequence). This CDR3 has 15 amino acids. V lost 9 bases and J lost 0; bases outside the gene matches: 7. The CDR3 DNA reads as TGTGCCACGCAGCGGGGGGGCTCGTACCAAGAGACCCAGTACTTC. Translation: CATQRGGSYQETQYF.

The rearrangement joins TRBV6-2 or TRBV6-3 to TRBJ1-2; D not resolved. With 0 bases removed from V and 7 bases from J, the gap between germline ends came to 18 bases. Germline CDR1 and CDR2: MNHEY and SVGEGT. CDR3 length equals 16 residues. The CDR3 bases are TGTGCCAGCAGTTACTCGTTCAGGCTCGGGTATGGTGGCTACACCTTC. The encoded protein is CASSYSFRLGYGGYTF.

The chain links TRBV18 to TRBJ2-7; 11 bases map to TRBD1. Germline trimming cut 3 bases from V and 6 bases from J; bases unmatched to any gene: 4. This CDR3 region has 14 residues. Germline lookup yields CDR1 KGHSH and CDR2 LQKENI. The CDR3 coding sequence is TGTGCCAGCTCACCCGGGACAGGGGGACGCGAGCAGTACTTC. Encoded protein: CASSPGTGGREQYF.